What follows are 21 T cell receptor beta chains derived from one specimen sequenced in a study of OX40 agonist ivuxolimab in advanced cancers. Here immunoSEQ multiplex PCR was the method, and the copy in TCRdb shows in-frame clones only, minus some. The table has 40,000 to 50,000 clones, approximately 86% seen once. Sequenced material: CD4+ or CD8+ T cells sorted from blood, taken in a trial of the OX40 agonist ivuxolimab. The receptors shown here come from an adult with an advanced solid tumor such as melanoma, head and neck, liver or kidney cancer.

The genes are TRBV5-6 and TRBJ1-5; no firm D call. V lost 0 bases and J 5 bases, leaving 6 bases between the germline ends. Looked up from germline, CDR1 is SGHDT and CDR2 is YYEEEE. The CDR3 is 13 residues long. CDR3 sequence (DNA): TGTGCCAGCAGCTTGGGTGTCGATCAGCCCCAGCATTTT. It translates to CASSLGVDQPQHF.

For the CDR3, the DNA is TGTGCCAGCAGCTTAGTAGCGGGGGGTCTATATTCCGATTGGGAGACCCAGTACTTC. Translation: CASSLVAGGLYSDWETQYF. The gene calls are TRBV7-2 and TRBJ2-5; 10 positions match TRBD2. The V gene end was trimmed by 1 base and the J gene end by 5 bases; junction bases not matched to a gene: 16. This CDR3 comprises 19 residues. Germline-derived CDR1 and CDR2 are SGHTA and FQGNSA.

This chain connects TRBV29-1 to TRBJ1-1, with 7 bases identical to TRBD1. CDR1 is SQVTM, CDR2 ANQGSEA, per germline. The J segment lost 2 bases and the V segment lost 7 bases, leaving 7 bases of the junction unmatched. This CDR3 has 13 amino acids. CDR3 coding DNA: TGCAGCGCCCCCGGACAGGCTAACACTGAAGCTTTCTTT. Translation gives CSAPGQANTEAFF.

The rearrangement uses TRBV5-1 and TRBJ2-1; 8 positions match TRBD2. V gave up 4 bases and J gave up 5 bases; unmatched junction bases: 5. The CDR3 sequence is 14 residues long. CDR1 SGHRS and CDR2 YFSETQ come from the germline V gene. The CDR3 here is CASSSSGNHNEQFF. In DNA form, the CDR3 reads TGCGCCAGCAGCAGTAGCGGGAACCACAATGAGCAGTTCTTC.

The V and J genes are TRBV18 and TRBJ2-3; no clear D gene. The CDR3 is 16 residues long. From germline, CDR1 is KGHSH and CDR2 LQKENI. Trimming took 3 bases from V and 0 from J, leaving 13 bases between them. CDR3 protein: CASSPPIGLSTDTQYF. The CDR3 nucleotides are TGTGCCAGCTCACCGCCCATAGGGTTGAGCACAGATACGCAGTATTTT.

This chain connects TRBV5-1 to TRBJ2-3; perhaps D is TRBD1 or TRBD2 (6 bases each). The germline gives CDR1 SGHRS, CDR2 YFSETQ. The CDR3 consists of 14 residues. V was clipped by 2 bases and J by 4 bases, with 11 bases between them. In DNA form, the CDR3 reads TGCGCCAGCAGCTTTCTGGGGGGCCCAGATACGCAGTATTTT. It codes for CASSFLGGPDTQYF.

The chain recombines TRBV11-2 with TRBJ2-7, with a possible D match to TRBD1 (6 bases). With 4 bases removed from V and 6 bases from J, the gap between germline ends came to 13 bases. The germline V gene encodes CDR1 SGHAT and CDR2 FQNNGV. This CDR3 comprises 13 residues. This CDR3 reads CASSSQQGPEQYF. As DNA, the CDR3 is TGTGCCAGCAGCTCCCAACAGGGTCCCGAGCAGTACTTC.

The V and J genes are TRBV7-3 and TRBJ2-2, with TRBD2 as a possible D gene (6 bases). The CDR3 is made up of 17 amino acids. V was pared by 5 bases and J by 0 bases, with 16 bases between. The germline CDR1 and CDR2 sequences are SGHTA and FQGTGA. The CDR3 loop is CASSPEPEGANTGELFF. CDR3 DNA sequence: TGTGCCAGCAGCCCAGAACCGGAGGGAGCGAACACCGGGGAGCTGTTTTTT.

The rearrangement uses TRBV6-1 and TRBJ1-6, with D unclear. Between the trimmed V and J ends, which lost 5 bases and 3 bases, there was a span of 8 bases. From germline, CDR1 is MNHNS and CDR2 SASEGT. This CDR3 is built from 14 residues. CDR3 nucleotide sequence: TGTGCCAGCAGTCCTCAAGACTATAATTCACCCCTCCACTTT. As protein: CASSPQDYNSPLHF.

V gene TRBV11-2 combines with J gene TRBJ2-5; D could derive from TRBD1 or TRBD2 (5 bases each). In germline, CDR1 is SGHAT, CDR2 FQNNGV. The CDR3 is 11 amino acids. With 4 bases removed from V and 11 bases from J, the gap between germline ends came to 11 bases. The CDR3 DNA is TGTGCCAGCAGCTCTTGGGACCTACAGTACTTC. Its protein is CASSSWDLQYF. The complete variable domain, with remaining parts taken from reference TRBV11-2 and TRBJ2-5, reads EAGVAQSPRYKIIEKRQSVAFWCNPISGHATLYWYQQILGQGPKLLIQFQNNGVVDDSQLPKDRFSAERLKGVDSTLKIQPAKLEDSAVYLCASSSWDLQYFGPGTRLLVL.

The chain couples TRBV7-9 to TRBJ2-3; D tentatively reads TRBD1 or TRBD2 (6 bases each). Germline V lookup: CDR1 SEHNR, CDR2 FQNEAQ (reference sequence). The CDR3 runs 17 residues. Trimming left V 5 bases short and J 0 bases short, with 18 bases between. CDR3 nucleotides: TGTGCCAGCAGCGCACTGGGGCGGGGACATAGCACAGATACGCAGTATTTT. Residues: CASSALGRGHSTDTQYF.

V is TRBV6-5 and J is TRBJ2-7, with 7 bases fitting TRBD1. CDR1 is MNHEY, CDR2 SVGAGI, per germline. This CDR3 spans 15 amino acids. The V and J ends lost 3 bases and 3 bases, in that order; junction bases with no gene match: 8. The CDR3 is CASSYQTGVGYEQYF. The CDR3 coding sequence is TGTGCCAGCAGTTATCAAACAGGGGTGGGCTACGAGCAGTACTTC.

The chain has TRBV9 and TRBJ2-1; 12 bases fit TRBD2. This CDR3 is 16 amino acids long. V shed 3 bases, J shed 6 bases, and the junction held 7 bases outside the gene matches. Germline V gene data show CDR1 as SGDLS and CDR2 as YYNGEE. The DNA for the CDR3 is TGTGCCAGCAGCGCCGGTGGGGGACTAGCGGGCAATGAGCAGTTCTTC. Amino acid sequence: CASSAGGGLAGNEQFF.

The chain employs TRBV5-1 and TRBJ1-2; the D gene is possibly TRBD1 (5 bases). Between the trimmed V and J ends, which lost 0 bases and 2 bases, there was a span of 8 bases. In germline, CDR1 is SGHRS, CDR2 YFSETQ. The CDR3 runs 14 residues. The CDR3: CASSLDRGNYGYTF. The CDR3 nucleotides are TGCGCCAGCAGCTTGGATCGGGGGAACTATGGCTACACCTTC.

This clone was counted once. The J gene is TRBJ2-7, the V gene TRBV6-5; D is perhaps TRBD2 (6 bases). This CDR3 is 15 amino acids long. The V gene's germline CDR1 is MNHEY and CDR2 SVGAGI. Trimming removed 4 bases at V and 0 bases at J, with 13 bases between. The CDR3 region is CASSSVRDSSYEQYF. Written as DNA, the CDR3 is TGTGCCAGCAGTTCAGTTCGGGACTCCTCCTACGAGCAGTACTTC.

The V and J genes are TRBV29-1 and TRBJ1-2; D call uncertain. This CDR3 is 12 amino acids long. Germline V CDR1 and CDR2: SQVTM, ANQGSEA. Trimming left V 4 bases short and J 4 bases short, with 10 bases between. Here the CDR3 DNA reads TGCAGCGTTGTGGCAGAACCCTATGGCTACACCTTC. Amino acid sequence: CSVVAEPYGYTF.

The rearrangement links TRBV6-1 to TRBJ1-6; D ambiguous. CDR3 length equals 12 residues. Germline V CDR1 and CDR2: MNHNS, SASEGT. V lost 4 bases to trimming and J lost 9 bases, with 7 bases between them. CDR3 bases: TGTGCCAGCAGTGCTTTTCCTTCACCCCTCCACTTT. It translates to CASSAFPSPLHF.

V and J are TRBV4-2 and TRBJ2-3, with TRBD1 matching over 10 bases. Per germline, CDR1 LGHNA and CDR2 YNFKEQ. The CDR3 runs to 16 residues. V lost 5 bases to trimming and J lost 1 base; unmatched junction nucleotides: 6. The CDR3 spells CASSSGQGTRTDTQYF. CDR3 DNA: TGTGCCAGCAGCTCGGGACAGGGGACCCGCACAGATACGCAGTATTTT.

The rearrangement joins TRBV18 to TRBJ1-4, with 9 bases aligning to TRBD1. CDR1 is KGHSH and CDR2 is LQKENI in the germline V gene. Unmatched junction bases numbered 4, after V lost 3 bases and J lost 8 bases. This CDR3 is built from 14 residues. The CDR3 bases are TGTGCCAGCTCACCGTTCGGACAGGGGGAAAAACTGTTTTTT. It translates to CASSPFGQGEKLFF.

The chain carries TRBV5-4 and TRBJ2-5, with a tentative D call TRBD2 (6 bases). The J call may be in error: the DNA end matches TRBJ2-7 better. The CDR3 contains 13 residues. Looked up from germline, CDR1 is SGHNT and CDR2 is YYREEE (reference sequence). This CDR3 reads CASSRESGYEQYF. The CDR3 nucleotides read TGTGCCAGCAGCCGGGAGTCGGGGTACGAGCAGTACTTC.

The chain combines TRBV6-5 with TRBJ2-5, with D tentatively TRBD1 (6 bases). This CDR3 has 16 residues. CDR1 is MNHEY, CDR2 SVGAGI, per germline. V lost 0 bases and J 4 bases, leaving 15 bases between the germline ends. CDR3 nucleotide sequence: TGTGCCAGCAGTTACTCGTTTCAGGGGTTAGGAGAGACCCAGTACTTC. It encodes CASSYSFQGLGETQYF.